This T cell receptor beta chain was documented in a study of blood T cell repertoires in COVID-19. As handled by the study authors: By means of reference gene primer amplification, nucleated cell counts were estimated. Assay: immunoSEQ multiplex PCR; the TCRdb copy retains only in-frame clones and omits some. D and trimming come from the DNA, and the V and J calls and clone size come from that table. There are 160,000 or so clones in the sample; 85% to 90% occur only once, and roughly 4.1% lies in the top ten. Trimming at V came to 2 bases and at J to 5 bases, leaving 1 base not matched to a gene. The germline gives CDR1 LNHDA, CDR2 SQIVND (reference sequence). CDR3 length: 14 residues.

Material: peripheral blood. This rearrangement joins TRBV19 to TRBJ1-4, with TRBD1 matching 8 bases. This TCR derives from a woman between 65 and 79 years old with acute or convalescent COVID-19. CDR3 nucleotides: TGTGCCAGTAGTATACAGGGGGCGAATGAAAAACTGTTTTTT. Its protein is CASSIQGANEKLFF.